What follows are 15 T cell receptor beta chains derived from one specimen sequenced in a study of blood T cell repertoires in COVID-19. Sequencing used immunoSEQ multiplex PCR; TCRdb keeps in-frame clones, though not all of them. The sample carries 100,000 or so clones, around four fifths recorded once. Sequencing input: peripheral blood. These receptors all come from a man between 50 and 59 years old with active or convalescent COVID-19.

The rearrangement joins TRBV2 to TRBJ1-5; a weak D match, TRBD1 (6 bases). V shed 6 bases and J shed 1 base, with 10 bases lying between them. This CDR3 is 14 amino acids long. Germline V gene sequence: CDR1 SNHLY, CDR2 FYNNEI. The DNA for the CDR3 is TGTGCCAGCAGGGGGGACATCAGCAATCAGCCCCAGCATTTT. Its translation: CASRGDISNQPQHF.

The chain combines TRBV9 with TRBJ2-3; 14 bases match TRBD2. Germline CDR1 SGDLS, CDR2 YYNGEE. J was trimmed by 3 bases and V by 4 bases; bases with no gene match: 4. The CDR3 extends over 16 amino acids. The CDR3 coding sequence is TGTGCCAGCAGCCGGGGGACTAGCGGGGGAACAGATACGCAGTATTTT. Translated, it gives CASSRGTSGGTDTQYF.

The sample holds one count of this clone. The V and J genes are TRBV5-1 and TRBJ2-1, with D possibly matching TRBD1 (5 bases). Trimming stripped 2 bases from V and 7 bases from J, with 19 bases between. This CDR3 is 16 amino acids long. In germline, CDR1 is SGHRS, CDR2 YFSETQ. The CDR3 DNA sequence: TGCGCCAGCAGCTTTACTTTAGCAGCCCCAGGGAATGAGCAGTTCTTC. Protein sequence: CASSFTLAAPGNEQFF.

The chain couples TRBV4-1 to TRBJ2-2; 8 bases map to TRBD1. Trimming at V came to 1 base and at J to 7 bases, leaving 8 bases not matched to a gene. This CDR3 contains 16 residues. Germline V gene lookup returns CDR1 MGHRA and CDR2 YSYEKL. In DNA, the CDR3 is TGCGCCAGCAGCCAAGGGACAGGGAGAGAGATCGGGGAGCTGTTTTTT. Translating it yields CASSQGTGREIGELFF.

The J gene is TRBJ2-3, the V gene TRBV28, with 12 nucleotides matching TRBD2. Trimming cost V 6 bases and J 1 base; bases outside gene matches: 2. The CDR3 is 15 amino acids. Germline assignment: CDR1 MDHEN and CDR2 SYDVKM. The CDR3 nucleotides read TGTGCCAGCAGACTAGCGGGAGGTGGCACAGATACGCAGTATTTT. Its protein product is CASRLAGGGTDTQYF.

The chain uses TRBV11-2 and TRBJ1-2; TRBD1 agrees at 7 bases. In germline, CDR1 is SGHAT, CDR2 FQNNGV. With 5 bases clipped from V and 7 bases from J, the junction kept 13 bases outside the gene matches. This CDR3 contains 15 residues. The CDR3 here is CASSRRGDRVSGYTF. For the CDR3, the DNA is TGTGCCAGCAGCCGACGGGGAGACAGGGTAAGTGGCTACACCTTC.

This clone was seen a single time. This rearrangement joins TRBV9 to TRBJ1-2, with TRBD1 matching 10 bases. Germline assignment: CDR1 SGDLS and CDR2 YYNGEE. CDR3 length: 18 residues. V trimming: 2 bases; J trimming: 0 bases; junction bases outside the gene matches: 10. CDR3 DNA sequence: TGTGCCAGCAGCGTTCGGGGACAGGGGTTAGGATCTAACTATGGCTACACCTTC. Protein: CASSVRGQGLGSNYGYTF.

V gene TRBV30 combines with J gene TRBJ1-5; weak D call: TRBD1 (6 bases). The CDR3 totals 13 residues. V lost 3 bases, J lost 8 bases, and 14 bases lay in between. CDR1 and CDR2 (germline): GTSNPN, SVGIG (reference sequence). CDR3 in amino acids: CAWRQGVDEPQHF. The DNA for the CDR3 is TGTGCCTGGAGACAGGGCGTTGATGAGCCCCAGCATTTT.

This rearrangement joins TRBV11-2 to TRBJ2-1; 7 bases align to TRBD1. With 5 bases clipped from V and 6 bases from J, the junction kept 7 bases outside the gene matches. CDR3 length: 14 residues. Germline CDR1 is SGHAT and CDR2 is FQNNGV. The CDR3 region is CASSQGVSINEQFF. CDR3 DNA: TGTGCCAGCAGCCAGGGGGTTAGCATCAATGAGCAGTTCTTC.

CDR3 nucleotide sequence: TGCAGCGTAACCTCCGGGAGCAGAGGCGAGCAGTACTTC. Residues: CSVTSGSRGEQYF. J is TRBJ2-7 and V is TRBV29-1; TRBD2 might be the D (6 bases). V gave up 6 bases and J gave up 6 bases, with 18 bases separating them. The length of the CDR3 is 13 residues. Germline assignment: CDR1 SQVTM and CDR2 ANQGSEA.

This sequence joins TRBV30 and TRBJ2-2, with a weak D call TRBD1 (6 bases). Germline V CDR1 and CDR2: GTSNPN, SVGIG (reference sequence). V was clipped by 2 bases and J by 6 bases, with 13 bases between them. The length of the CDR3 is 14 residues. The CDR3 spells CAWSPSRGAGELFF. The CDR3 DNA sequence: TGTGCCTGGAGTCCTAGCAGGGGTGCCGGGGAGCTGTTTTTT.

This chain connects TRBV10-2 to TRBJ2-1, with D possibly TRBD2 on 5 matching bases. The CDR3 spans 15 residues. Looked up from germline, CDR1 is WSHSY and CDR2 is SAAADI. The V gene lost 1 base and the J gene lost 1 base, with 8 bases spanning the gap. In DNA form, the CDR3 reads TGCGCCAGCAGTGAGTTTGGCGGGTCCTACAATGAGCAGTTCTTC. Translated: CASSEFGGSYNEQFF.

The gene calls are TRBV6-7 and TRBJ1-2, with 9 bases aligning to TRBD1. TRBV6-7 is an ORF for which the function is uncertain. This CDR3 region has 15 residues. V lost 4 bases to trimming and J lost 4 bases; unmatched junction nucleotides: 7. CDR3 nucleotide sequence: TGTGCCAGCAGTTCAGACAGGGGGGGAAGCTATGGCTACACCTTC. Protein sequence: CASSSDRGGSYGYTF.

The sample holds a few counts of this clone. The sample carries other DNA sequences with the same CDR3. The chain employs TRBV15 and TRBJ1-1; D is unclear. The V gene's germline CDR1 is LNHNV and CDR2 YYDKDF (reference sequence). The CDR3 loop spans 12 amino acids. The V end lost 0 bases, the J end lost 7 bases, and 6 bases lay between the germline ends. The CDR3 bases are TGTGCCACCAGCAGAGAGGGAGGTGAAGCTTTCTTT. Translating it yields CATSREGGEAFF.

The chain uses TRBV5-4 and TRBJ1-6; tentative D call: TRBD1 (5 bases). This CDR3 region has 13 residues. The ends were cut back, 4 bases at V and 9 bases at J, with 11 bases in the middle. Germline V gene data show CDR1 as SGHNT and CDR2 as YYREEE (reference sequence). The CDR3 bases are TGTGCCAGCAGCCCCCAGGGAGGTTCACCCCTCCACTTT. Encoded protein: CASSPQGGSPLHF.